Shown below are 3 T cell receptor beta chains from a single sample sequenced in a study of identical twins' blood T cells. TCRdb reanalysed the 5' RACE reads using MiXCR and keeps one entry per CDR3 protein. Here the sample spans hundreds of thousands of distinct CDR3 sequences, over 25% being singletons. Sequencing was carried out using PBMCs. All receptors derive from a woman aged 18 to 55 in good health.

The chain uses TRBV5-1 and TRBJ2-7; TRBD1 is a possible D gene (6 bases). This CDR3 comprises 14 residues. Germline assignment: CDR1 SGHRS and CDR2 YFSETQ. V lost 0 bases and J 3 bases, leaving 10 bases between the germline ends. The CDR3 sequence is CASSLGTGFYEQYF. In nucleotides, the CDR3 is TGCGCCAGCAGCTTGGGAACAGGGTTCTACGAGCAGTACTTC. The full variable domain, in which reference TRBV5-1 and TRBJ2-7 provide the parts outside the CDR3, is KAGVTQTPRYLIKTRGQQVTLSCSPISGHRSVSWYQQTPGQGLQFLFEYFSETQRNKGNFPGRFSGRQFSNSRSEMNVSTLELGDSALYLCASSLGTGFYEQYFGPGTRLTVT.

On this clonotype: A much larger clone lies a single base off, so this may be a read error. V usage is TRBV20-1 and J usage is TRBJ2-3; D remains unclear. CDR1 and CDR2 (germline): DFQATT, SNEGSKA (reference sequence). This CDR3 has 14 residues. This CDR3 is CIAWVVTSTDTQYF. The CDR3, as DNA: TGCATTGCTTGGGTGGTTACGAGCACAGATACGCAGTATTTT.

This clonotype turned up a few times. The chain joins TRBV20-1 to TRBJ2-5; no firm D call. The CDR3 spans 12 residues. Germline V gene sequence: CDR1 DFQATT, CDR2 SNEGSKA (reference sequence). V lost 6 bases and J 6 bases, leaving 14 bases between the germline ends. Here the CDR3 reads CSAPTRPKTQYF. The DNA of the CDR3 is TGCAGTGCACCTACTCGTCCGAAGACCCAGTACTTC.